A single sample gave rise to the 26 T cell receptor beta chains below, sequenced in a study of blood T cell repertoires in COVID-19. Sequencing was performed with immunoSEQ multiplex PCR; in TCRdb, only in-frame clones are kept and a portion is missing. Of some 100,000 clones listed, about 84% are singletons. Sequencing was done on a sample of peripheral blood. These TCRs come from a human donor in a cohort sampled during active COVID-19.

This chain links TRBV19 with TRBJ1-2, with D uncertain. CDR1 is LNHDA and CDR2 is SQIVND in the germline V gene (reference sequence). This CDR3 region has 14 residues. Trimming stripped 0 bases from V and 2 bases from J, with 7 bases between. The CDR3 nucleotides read TGTGCCAGTAGTATAGAATTGGGCAACTATGGCTACACCTTC. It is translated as CASSIELGNYGYTF.

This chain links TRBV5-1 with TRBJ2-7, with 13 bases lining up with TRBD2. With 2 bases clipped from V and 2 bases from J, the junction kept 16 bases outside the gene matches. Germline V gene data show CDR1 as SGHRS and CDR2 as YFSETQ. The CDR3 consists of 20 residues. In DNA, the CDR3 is TGCGCCAGCAGCTTTACAACCACCGGGACTAGCGGGACCCTTCCCTACGAGCAGTACTTC. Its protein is CASSFTTTGTSGTLPYEQYF.

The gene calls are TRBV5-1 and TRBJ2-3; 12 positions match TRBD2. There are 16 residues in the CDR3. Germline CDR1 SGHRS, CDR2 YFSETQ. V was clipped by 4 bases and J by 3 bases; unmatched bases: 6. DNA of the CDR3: TGCGCCAGCAGCAAACGGACTAGCGGGAATACAGATACGCAGTATTTT. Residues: CASSKRTSGNTDTQYF.

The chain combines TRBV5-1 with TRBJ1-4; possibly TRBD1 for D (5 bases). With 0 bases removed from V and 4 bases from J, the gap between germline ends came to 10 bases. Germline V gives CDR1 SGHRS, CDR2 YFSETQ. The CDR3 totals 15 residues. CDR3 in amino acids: CASSLGSGNNEKLFF. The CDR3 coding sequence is TGCGCCAGCAGCTTGGGATCAGGGAATAATGAAAAACTGTTTTTT.

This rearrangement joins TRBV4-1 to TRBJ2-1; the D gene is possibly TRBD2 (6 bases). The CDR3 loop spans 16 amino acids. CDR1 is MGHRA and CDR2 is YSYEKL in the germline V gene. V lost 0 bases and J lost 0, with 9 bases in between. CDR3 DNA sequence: TGCGCCAGCAGCCAAGAGGCGGGAACCTCCTACAATGAGCAGTTCTTC. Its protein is CASSQEAGTSYNEQFF.

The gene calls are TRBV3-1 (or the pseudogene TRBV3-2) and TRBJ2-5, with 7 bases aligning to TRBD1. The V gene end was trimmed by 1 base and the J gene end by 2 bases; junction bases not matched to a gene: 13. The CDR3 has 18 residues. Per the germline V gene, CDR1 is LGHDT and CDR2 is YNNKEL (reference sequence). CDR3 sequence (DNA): TGTGCCAGCAGCCAAGGTTGGGGTCGACAGGGACGGCAAGAGACCCAGTACTTC. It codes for CASSQGWGRQGRQETQYF.

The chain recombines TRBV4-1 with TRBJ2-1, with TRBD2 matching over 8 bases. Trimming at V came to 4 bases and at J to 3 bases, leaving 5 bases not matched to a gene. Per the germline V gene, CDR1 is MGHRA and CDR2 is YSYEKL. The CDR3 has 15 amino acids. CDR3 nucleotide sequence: TGCGCCAGCAGCCCGGGGACTAGTTTCTACAATGAGCAGTTCTTC. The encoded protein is CASSPGTSFYNEQFF.

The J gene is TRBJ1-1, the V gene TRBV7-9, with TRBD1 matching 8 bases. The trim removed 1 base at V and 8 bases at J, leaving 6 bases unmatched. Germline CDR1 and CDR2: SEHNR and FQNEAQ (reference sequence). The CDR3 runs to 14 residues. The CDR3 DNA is TGTGCCAGCAGCTTAGGGACAGGGTTCGGGGAAGCTTTCTTT. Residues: CASSLGTGFGEAFF.

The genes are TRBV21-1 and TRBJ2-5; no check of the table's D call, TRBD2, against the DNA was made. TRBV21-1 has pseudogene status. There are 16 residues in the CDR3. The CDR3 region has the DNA TGTGCCAGCAGCAAACCCCCTAGCGGGGGGCGGGAGACCCAGTACTTC. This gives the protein CASSKPPSGGRETQYF.

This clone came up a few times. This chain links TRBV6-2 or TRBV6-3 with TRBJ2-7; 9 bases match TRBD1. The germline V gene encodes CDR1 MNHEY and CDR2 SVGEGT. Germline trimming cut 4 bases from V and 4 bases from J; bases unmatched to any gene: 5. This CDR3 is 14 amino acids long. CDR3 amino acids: CASSSGDRVYEQYF. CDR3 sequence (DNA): TGTGCCAGCAGTTCGGGGGACAGGGTTTACGAGCAGTACTTC.

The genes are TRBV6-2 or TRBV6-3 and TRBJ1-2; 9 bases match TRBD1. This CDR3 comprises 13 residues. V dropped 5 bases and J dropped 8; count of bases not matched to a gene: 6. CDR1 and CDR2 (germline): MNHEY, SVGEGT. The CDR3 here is CASSTGTGPGYTF. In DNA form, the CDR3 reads TGTGCCAGCAGTACCGGGACAGGGCCCGGCTACACCTTC.

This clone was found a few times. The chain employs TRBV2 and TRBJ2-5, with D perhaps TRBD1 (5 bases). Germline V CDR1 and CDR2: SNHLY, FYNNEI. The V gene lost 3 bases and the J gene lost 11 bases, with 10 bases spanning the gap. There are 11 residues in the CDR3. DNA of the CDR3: TGTGCCAGCAGTGAGACAGAGATTCAGTACTTC. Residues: CASSETEIQYF.

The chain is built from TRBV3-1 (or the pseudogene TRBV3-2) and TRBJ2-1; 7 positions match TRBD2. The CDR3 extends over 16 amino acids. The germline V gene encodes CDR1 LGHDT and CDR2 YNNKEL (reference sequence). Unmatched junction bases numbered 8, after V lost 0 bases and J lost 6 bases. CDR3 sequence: CASSQEGLVAGNEQFF. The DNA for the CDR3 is TGTGCCAGCAGCCAAGAGGGGCTCGTAGCGGGCAATGAGCAGTTCTTC.

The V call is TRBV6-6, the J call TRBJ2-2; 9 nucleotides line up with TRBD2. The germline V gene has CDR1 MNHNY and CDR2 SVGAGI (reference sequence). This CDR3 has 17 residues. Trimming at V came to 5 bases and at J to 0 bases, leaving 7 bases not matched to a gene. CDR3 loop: CASSPRSGGANTGELFF. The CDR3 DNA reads TGTGCCAGCAGTCCGCGTAGCGGGGGTGCGAACACCGGGGAGCTGTTTTTT.

DNA of the CDR3: TGTGCCAGCAGCTTCTCCCTCAGGGATAACTATGGCTACACCTTC. It is translated as CASSFSLRDNYGYTF. The V gene is TRBV5-5, the J gene TRBJ1-2, with a possible D match to TRBD1 (5 bases). The V gene lost 2 bases and the J gene lost 1 base, with 12 bases spanning the gap. The CDR3 contains 15 residues. Germline V gene lookup returns CDR1 SGHKS and CDR2 YYEKEE (reference sequence).

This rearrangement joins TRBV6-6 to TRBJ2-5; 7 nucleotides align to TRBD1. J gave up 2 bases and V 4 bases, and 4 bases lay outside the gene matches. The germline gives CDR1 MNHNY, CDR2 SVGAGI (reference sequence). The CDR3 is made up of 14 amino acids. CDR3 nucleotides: TGTGCCAGCAGTTTGGGACAGATACAAGAGACCCAGTACTTC. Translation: CASSLGQIQETQYF.

The chain's CDR3 is CASSGTGVNEQFF. As DNA, the CDR3 is TGTGCCAGTAGTGGGACAGGGGTGAATGAGCAGTTCTTC. The chain carries TRBV19 and TRBJ2-1, with 10 bases that match TRBD1. The junction had 2 bases not matched to a gene; V was cut back by 5 bases and J by 7 bases. This CDR3 is 13 amino acids long. Germline CDR1 and CDR2: LNHDA and SQIVND (reference sequence).

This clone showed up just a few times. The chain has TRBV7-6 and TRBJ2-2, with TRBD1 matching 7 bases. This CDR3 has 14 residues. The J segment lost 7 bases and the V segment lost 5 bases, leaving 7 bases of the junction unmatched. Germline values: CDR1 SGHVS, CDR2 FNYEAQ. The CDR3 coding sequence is TGTGCCAGCAGCAGGGGGCCCAATAGCGGGGAGCTGTTTTTT. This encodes CASSRGPNSGELFF.

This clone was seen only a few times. CDR3 amino acids: CASSELGANVLTF. The CDR3, as DNA: TGTGCCAGTAGTGAACTAGGGGCCAACGTCCTGACTTTC. The chain has TRBV19 and TRBJ2-6, with D unresolved. This CDR3 spans 13 amino acids. CDR1 and CDR2 (germline): LNHDA, SQIVND (reference sequence). V gave up 5 bases and J gave up 4 bases, with 6 bases separating them.

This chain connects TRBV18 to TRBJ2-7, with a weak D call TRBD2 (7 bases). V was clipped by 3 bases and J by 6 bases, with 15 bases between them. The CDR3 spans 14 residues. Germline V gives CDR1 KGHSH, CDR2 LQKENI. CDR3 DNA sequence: TGTGCCAGCTCACCGCTTGGGGGGGCCACCGAGCAGTACTTC. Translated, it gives CASSPLGGATEQYF.

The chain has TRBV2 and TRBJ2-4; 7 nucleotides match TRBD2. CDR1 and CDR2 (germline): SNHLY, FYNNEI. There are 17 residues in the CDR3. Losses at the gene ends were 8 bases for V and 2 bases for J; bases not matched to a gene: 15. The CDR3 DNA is TGTGCCAGCTCGGCGCGAGGCGGGAGTGTTACCAAAAACATTCAGTACTTC. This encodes CASSARGGSVTKNIQYF.

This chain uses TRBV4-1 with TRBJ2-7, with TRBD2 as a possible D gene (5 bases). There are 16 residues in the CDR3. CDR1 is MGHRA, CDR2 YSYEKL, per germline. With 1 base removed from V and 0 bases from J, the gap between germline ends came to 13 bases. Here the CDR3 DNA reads TGCGCCAGCAGCCAAGGCCATTCCGAGGGCTCCTACGAGCAGTACTTC. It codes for CASSQGHSEGSYEQYF.

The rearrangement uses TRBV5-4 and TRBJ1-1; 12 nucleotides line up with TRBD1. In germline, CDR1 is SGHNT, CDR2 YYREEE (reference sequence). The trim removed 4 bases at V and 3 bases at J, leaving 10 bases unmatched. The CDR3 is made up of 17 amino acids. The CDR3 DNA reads TGTGCCAGCAGCCCCGGGACAGGGGGCAGCTGGGACACTGAAGCTTTCTTT. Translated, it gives CASSPGTGGSWDTEAFF. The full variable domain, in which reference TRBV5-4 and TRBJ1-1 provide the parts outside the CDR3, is ETGVTQSPTHLIKTRGQQVTLRCSSQSGHNTVSWYQQALGQGPQFIFQYYREEENGRGNFPPRFSGLQFPNYSSELNVNALELDDSALYLCASSPGTGGSWDTEAFFGQGTRLTVV.

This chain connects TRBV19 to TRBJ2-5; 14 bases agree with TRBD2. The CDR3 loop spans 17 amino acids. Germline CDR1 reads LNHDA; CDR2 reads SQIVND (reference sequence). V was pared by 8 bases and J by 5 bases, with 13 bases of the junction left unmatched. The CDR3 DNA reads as TGTGCCAGTTCCCCCGGACTAGCGGGAGGACGGGGTGAGACCCAGTACTTC. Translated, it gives CASSPGLAGGRGETQYF.

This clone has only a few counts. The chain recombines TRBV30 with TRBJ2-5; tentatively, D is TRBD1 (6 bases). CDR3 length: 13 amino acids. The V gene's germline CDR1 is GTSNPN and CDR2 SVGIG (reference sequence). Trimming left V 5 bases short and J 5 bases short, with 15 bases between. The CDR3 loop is CAWQKQGGETQYF. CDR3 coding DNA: TGTGCCTGGCAAAAACAGGGTGGCGAGACCCAGTACTTC.

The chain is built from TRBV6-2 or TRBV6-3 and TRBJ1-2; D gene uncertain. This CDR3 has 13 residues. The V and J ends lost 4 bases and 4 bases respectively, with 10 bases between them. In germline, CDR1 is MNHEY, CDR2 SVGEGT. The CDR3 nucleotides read TGTGCCAGCAGTTCGGAGCCCCCCTATGGCTACACCTTC. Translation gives CASSSEPPYGYTF.